Each of the 8 T cell receptor beta chains below was sequenced from the same sample in a study of T cells in women clearing cervical HPV infection. TCRdb's copy holds only in-frame clones and misses some; the assay was immunoSEQ multiplex PCR. In all, the sample yields approximately 16,000 clones. Specimen: blood buffy coat. The receptors were gathered from a woman between 18 and 70 years old with a cervical HPV16 infection that either progressed to CIN3+ or cleared (not recorded which).

This CDR3 reads CASSGNRENSPLHF. The CDR3 DNA, read in part, is TGTGCCAGCAGTGGTAACAGGGAAAATTCACCC. The chain combines TRBV6-1 with TRBJ1-6, with D tentatively TRBD1 (6 bases). With the read ending 3 residues before the CDR3 end, the germline J gene is used to fill in that end. The germline CDR1 and CDR2 sequences are MNHNS and SASEGT. V gave up 4 bases and J gave up 7 bases, with 11 bases separating them. This CDR3 spans 14 amino acids.

The CDR3 sequence is CASSAAEGSNQPQHF. CDR3 DNA, as far as it was read: TGTGCCAGCAGTGCGGCCGAGGGGAGCAATCAGCCC. The chain is built from TRBV6-1 and TRBJ1-5; D possibly corresponds to TRBD1 (5 bases). The read stops 3 residues short of the end of the CDR3; the missing end is completed from the germline J gene. Germline-derived CDR1 and CDR2 are MNHNS and SASEGT. Between the trimmed V and J ends, which lost 4 bases and 1 base, there was a span of 11 bases. The length of the CDR3 is 15 residues.

On this clone: The read finishes 3 residues shy of the CDR3 end, and the germline J gene is used to complete it. V usage is TRBV7-6 and J usage is TRBJ1-5, with unresolved D. The CDR3 length is 14 residues. The V end was cut by 1 base, the J end by 1 base, with 5 bases between. Germline-derived CDR1 and CDR2 are SGHVS and FNYEAQ. The DNA read from the CDR3 is TGTGCCAGCAGCTTAGGTCAAAGCAATCAGCCC. As protein: CASSLGQSNQP. In full, the CDR3 reads CASSLGQSNQPQHF. Drawing the rest from reference TRBV7-6 and TRBJ1-5, the complete variable domain is GAGVSQSPRYKVTKRGQDVALRCDPISGHVSLYWYRQALGQGPEFLTYFNYEAQQDKSGLPNDRFSAERPEGSISTLTIQRTEQRDSAMYRCASSLGQSNQPQHFGDGTRLSIL.

Its frequency marks this clone as medium-sized (0.01 to 0.1%). The read finishes 3 residues shy of the CDR3 end, and the germline J gene is used to complete it. This chain uses TRBV18 with TRBJ2-4; D is unresolved. Trimming took 2 bases from V and 1 from J, leaving 9 bases between them. This CDR3 spans 15 amino acids. Germline-derived CDR1 and CDR2 are KGHSH and LQKENI. The CDR3 sequence: CASSPSGGAKNIQYF. The DNA read from the CDR3 is TGTGCCAGCTCACCATCGGGTGGGGCCAAAAACATT.

Comment on this clone: With the read ending 3 residues before the CDR3 end, the germline J gene is used to fill in that end. V is TRBV7-9 and J is TRBJ2-1; 7 bases agree with TRBD1. The germline V gene has CDR1 SEHNR and CDR2 FQNEAQ (reference sequence). The CDR3 has 15 amino acids. The V and J ends lost 4 bases and 6 bases, in that order; junction bases with no gene match: 9. CDR3 sequence reads: CASSSLQGNFNEQFF. CDR3 DNA (partial): TGTGCCAGCAGCTCCCTACAGGGGAATTTCAATGAG. Full variable domain (outside the CDR3, taken from reference TRBV7-9 and TRBJ2-1): DTGVSQNPRHKITKRGQNVTFRCDPISEHNRLYWYRQTLGQGPEFLTYFQNEAQLEKSRLLSDRFSAERPKGSFSTLEIQRTEQGDSAMYLCASSSLQGNFNEQFFGPGTRLTVL.

Remarks on this clone: The read falls 3 residues short of the CDR3 end, and the missing part is taken from the germline J gene. This sequence joins TRBV18 and TRBJ1-2; 10 bases line up with TRBD1. Germline V gives CDR1 KGHSH, CDR2 LQKENI. The CDR3 loop spans 14 amino acids. V dropped 6 bases and J dropped 7; count of bases not matched to a gene: 8. The CDR3 region is CASSPPGQGLGYTF. CDR3 bases read: TGTGCCAGCTCTCCCCCGGGACAGGGGCTTGGC. The full variable domain, in which reference TRBV18 and TRBJ1-2 provide the parts outside the CDR3, is NAGVMQNPRHLVRRRGQEARLRCSPMKGHSHVYWYRQLPEEGLKFMVYLQKENIIDESGMPKERFSAEFPKEGPSILRIQQVVRGDSAAYFCASSPPGQGLGYTFGSGTRLTVV.

Remarks on this clone: The sequenced fragment ends 3 residues before the CDR3 boundary, so the rest is inferred from the germline J gene. V gene TRBV5-1 combines with J gene TRBJ2-1; 7 bases fit TRBD2. The ends lost 0 bases at V and 4 bases at J; junction bases unmatched: 4. The CDR3 extends over 15 amino acids. Germline V lookup: CDR1 SGHRS, CDR2 YFSETQ. The covered CDR3 bases are TGCGCCAGCAGCTTGGCCGGCGGGGGTTACAATGAG. It encodes CASSLAGGGYNE. The full-length CDR3 reads as CASSLAGGGYNEQFF.

On this clone: The observed sequence ends 3 residues before the CDR3 terminus, with the missing tail filled in from the germline J gene. The chain couples TRBV5-4 to TRBJ1-2; possible D gene TRBD1, 6 bases. In germline, CDR1 is SGHNT, CDR2 YYREEE (reference sequence). Trimming took 4 bases from V and 1 from J, leaving 8 bases between them. The CDR3 has 13 residues. The CDR3: CASSVDSNYGYTF. Incomplete CDR3 DNA: TGTGCCAGCAGCGTGGACAGTAACTATGGC.